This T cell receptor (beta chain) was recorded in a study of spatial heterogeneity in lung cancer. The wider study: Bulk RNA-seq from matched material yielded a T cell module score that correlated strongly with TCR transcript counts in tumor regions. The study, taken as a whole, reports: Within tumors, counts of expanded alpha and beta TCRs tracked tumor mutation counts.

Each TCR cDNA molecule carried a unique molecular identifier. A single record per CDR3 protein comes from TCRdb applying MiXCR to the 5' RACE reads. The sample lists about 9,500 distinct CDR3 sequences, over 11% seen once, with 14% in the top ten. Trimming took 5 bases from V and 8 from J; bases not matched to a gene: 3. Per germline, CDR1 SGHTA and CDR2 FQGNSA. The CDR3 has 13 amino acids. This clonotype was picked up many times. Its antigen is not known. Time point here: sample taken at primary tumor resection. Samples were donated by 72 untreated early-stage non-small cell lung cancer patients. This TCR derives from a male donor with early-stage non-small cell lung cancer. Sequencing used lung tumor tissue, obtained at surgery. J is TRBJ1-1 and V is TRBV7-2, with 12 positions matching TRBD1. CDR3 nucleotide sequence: TGTGCCAGCAGCGGGGACAGGGGGCGCGAAGCTTTCTTT. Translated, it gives CASSGDRGREAFF.